The 19 T cell receptor beta chains reported below all come from one sample, sequenced in a study of blood T cell repertoires in COVID-19. Measured with immunoSEQ multiplex PCR; TCRdb has only the in-frame clones, and not every one. The table lists under 30,000 clones, more than 70% of them singletons. The source material was peripheral blood. These receptor sequences come from a man aged 80 or over with active COVID-19.

The chain employs TRBV5-5 and TRBJ2-5; TRBD1 aligns across 8 bases. The CDR3 loop spans 16 amino acids. Per the germline V gene, CDR1 is SGHKS and CDR2 is YYEKEE (reference sequence). The trim removed 0 bases at V and 5 bases at J, leaving 9 bases unmatched. CDR3 sequence reads: CASSLAGQGLGETQYF. The CDR3, as DNA: TGTGCCAGCAGCTTGGCCGGACAGGGACTTGGGGAGACCCAGTACTTC.

This clone was counted between two and nine times. This rearrangement joins TRBV6-5 to TRBJ2-1; D is unresolved. V was cut by 5 bases and J by 5 bases, with 7 bases left in between. Per germline, CDR1 MNHEY and CDR2 SVGAGI. The CDR3 extends over 12 amino acids. The CDR3 region has the DNA TGTGCCAGCAGTCCGAGAAACAATGAGCAGTTCTTC. Protein sequence: CASSPRNNEQFF.

This clone appeared a single time. The CDR3 is CASKQRTSTDTQYF. The CDR3 DNA reads TGTGCCAGCAAACAGCGGACTAGCACAGATACGCAGTATTTT. The chain has TRBV2 and TRBJ2-3; a weak D match, TRBD2 (5 bases). This CDR3 contains 14 residues. Germline CDR1 reads SNHLY; CDR2 reads FYNNEI. The ends were cut back, 7 bases at V and 0 bases at J, with 11 bases in the middle.

Only a few counts were recorded for this clone. The chain recombines TRBV6-6 with TRBJ1-4; D is possibly TRBD1 (5 bases). Germline CDR1 reads MNHNY; CDR2 reads SVGAGI (reference sequence). CDR3 length: 16 amino acids. The V end lost 0 bases, the J end lost 4 bases, and 12 bases lay between the germline ends. This CDR3 reads CASSYSGQGGNEKLFF. The CDR3, as DNA: TGTGCCAGCAGTTACTCGGGGCAGGGCGGTAATGAAAAACTGTTTTTT.

This chain links TRBV3-1 (or the pseudogene TRBV3-2) with TRBJ2-7, with D perhaps matching TRBD2 (6 bases). CDR3 length: 14 amino acids. Germline V gene sequence: CDR1 LGHDT, CDR2 YNNKEL (reference sequence). V was trimmed by 4 bases and J by 1 base, leaving 11 bases between them. In DNA form, the CDR3 reads TGTGCCAGCAGCCTCCCAGGGAGGTCCTACGAGCAGTACTTC. It specifies CASSLPGRSYEQYF.

The rearrangement joins TRBV24-1 to TRBJ2-1; 10 nucleotides line up with TRBD2. This CDR3 has 16 amino acids. Germline V CDR1 and CDR2: KGHDR, SFDVKD. The V gene end was trimmed by 3 bases and the J gene end by 5 bases; junction bases not matched to a gene: 6. CDR3 sequence: CATSDPSGGADNEQFF. DNA for the CDR3: TGTGCCACCAGTGATCCTAGCGGGGGCGCTGACAATGAGCAGTTCTTC.

The chain employs TRBV5-1 and TRBJ1-1, with 9 positions matching TRBD1. Trimming cost V 2 bases and J 2 bases; bases outside gene matches: 4. CDR3 length equals 15 residues. The V gene's germline CDR1 is SGHRS and CDR2 YFSETQ. This chain's CDR3 is CASSFSDRGNTEAFF. The CDR3 nucleotides read TGCGCCAGCAGCTTCTCGGACAGGGGAAACACTGAAGCTTTCTTT.

The chain couples TRBV7-9 to TRBJ1-3; D gene uncertain. The CDR3 contains 15 residues. Between the trimmed V and J ends, which lost 5 bases and 0 bases, there was a span of 11 bases. Germline CDR1 is SEHNR and CDR2 is FQNEAQ (reference sequence). The CDR3 loop is CASSPRVGSGNTIYF. CDR3 DNA sequence: TGTGCCAGCAGCCCTCGGGTTGGCTCTGGAAACACCATATATTTT.

This rearrangement joins TRBV7-9 to TRBJ2-3; the D gene is possibly TRBD2 (5 bases). This CDR3 region has 15 residues. CDR1 SEHNR and CDR2 FQNEAQ come from the germline V gene (reference sequence). Trimming pared 5 bases from V and 0 bases from J, leaving 12 bases between. This chain's CDR3 is CASSVGVPSTDTQYF. The CDR3 DNA reads as TGTGCCAGCAGCGTCGGGGTCCCTAGCACAGATACGCAGTATTTT.

The chain is built from TRBV7-2 and TRBJ2-3; 14 nucleotides agree with TRBD2. CDR3 length equals 18 residues. Germline CDR1 SGHTA, CDR2 FQGNSA. J was trimmed by 2 bases and V by 5 bases; bases with no gene match: 9. The CDR3 DNA is TGTGCCAGCAGCCCAAGGACTAGCGGGGGGTCACTCACAGATACGCAGTATTTT. This encodes CASSPRTSGGSLTDTQYF.

This clone was picked up a small number of times. The V gene is TRBV24-1, the J gene TRBJ1-4; TRBD1 might be the D (5 bases). This CDR3 has 15 amino acids. Germline loops: CDR1 KGHDR, CDR2 SFDVKD. Trimming took 5 bases from V and 7 from J, leaving 16 bases between them. The CDR3 loop reads CATSGKRPGGEKLFF. CDR3 in DNA: TGTGCCACCAGTGGAAAGAGGCCGGGGGGTGAAAAACTGTTTTTT.

In its sample, this clone was seen once. In DNA, the CDR3 is TGTGCCAGCAGCTTTGACAGGGGGCGAGAGACCCAGTACTTC. Translation: CASSFDRGRETQYF. The V gene is TRBV5-5, the J gene TRBJ2-5; 10 nucleotides align to TRBD1. The germline gives CDR1 SGHKS, CDR2 YYEKEE (reference sequence). The CDR3 is made up of 14 amino acids. The V gene end was trimmed by 2 bases and the J gene end by 4 bases; junction bases not matched to a gene: 2. Full variable domain (missing parts from reference TRBV5-5 and TRBJ2-5): DAGVTQSPTHLIKTRGQQVTLRCSPISGHKSVSWYQQVLGQGPQFIFQYYEKEERGRGNFPDRFSARQFPNYSSELNVNALLLGDSALYLCASSFDRGRETQYFGPGTRLLVL.

This clone was counted only a few times. J is TRBJ1-5 and V is TRBV6-4, with D possibly being TRBD1 (5 bases). The V gene's germline CDR1 is MRHNA and CDR2 SNTAGT. V lost 6 bases, J lost 2 bases, and 11 bases lay in between. CDR3 length: 14 amino acids. The CDR3 region has the DNA TGTGCCAGCAGCCCGCAGGGTGGCAATCAGCCCCAGCATTTT. Protein product: CASSPQGGNQPQHF.

V usage is TRBV6-5 and J usage is TRBJ1-6; the D gene is possibly TRBD1 (6 bases). Trimming removed 2 bases at V and 7 bases at J, with 15 bases between. Germline V gene data show CDR1 as MNHEY and CDR2 as SVGAGI. The CDR3 is made up of 16 amino acids. In DNA form, the CDR3 reads TGTGCCAGCAGTTACGATTTCGGGGGGCAGAATTCACCCCTCCACTTT. This sequence encodes CASSYDFGGQNSPLHF.

The chain has TRBV10-2 and TRBJ1-2; D uncertain. Per the germline V gene, CDR1 is WSHSY and CDR2 is SAAADI. This CDR3 has 15 residues. V was shortened by 5 bases and J by 0 bases, with 13 bases between the two germline ends. CDR3 protein: CASSSRNLANYGYTF. CDR3 DNA sequence: TGCGCCAGCAGTAGCCGGAACCTAGCTAACTATGGCTACACCTTC.

The genes are TRBV11-2 and TRBJ1-1, with a tentative D call TRBD1 (5 bases). CDR3 size: 15 residues. CDR1 and CDR2 (germline): SGHAT, FQNNGV. V was trimmed by 5 bases and J by 0 bases, leaving 13 bases between them. The CDR3 sequence: CASSRGDRMNTEAFF. CDR3 in DNA: TGTGCCAGCAGCCGGGGGGATAGAATGAACACTGAAGCTTTCTTT.

The chain is built from TRBV7-3 and TRBJ2-1, with D uncertain. Germline V CDR1 and CDR2: SGHTA, FQGTGA. Between the trimmed V and J ends, which lost 3 bases and 9 bases, there was a span of 9 bases. The CDR3 has 12 amino acids. CDR3 sequence reads: CASSLVNTEQFF. Written as DNA, the CDR3 is TGTGCCAGCAGCTTGGTGAACACTGAGCAGTTCTTC.

J is TRBJ1-5 and V is TRBV24-1; D possibly corresponds to TRBD1 (6 bases). Germline CDR1 is KGHDR and CDR2 is SFDVKD. The CDR3 contains 17 residues. V shed 1 base and J shed 2 bases, with 14 bases lying between them. CDR3 in amino acids: CATSDLNRADCNQPQHF. The CDR3 coding sequence is TGTGCCACCAGTGATTTAAACAGGGCGGATTGCAATCAGCCCCAGCATTTT.

This clone has just a few counts. V and J are TRBV27 and TRBJ2-2; a weak D match, TRBD1 (5 bases). Trimming removed 6 bases from V and 6 bases from J, with 11 bases in between. The germline gives CDR1 MNHEY, CDR2 SMNVEV (reference sequence). CDR3 size: 13 residues. The CDR3 bases are TGTGCCAGCAGCAACAGGTCCCCCGGGGAGCTGTTTTTT. Its protein product is CASSNRSPGELFF.